This T cell receptor (beta chain) was observed in a study of chemoradiotherapy in HPV16-positive cancers. Produced via immunoSEQ multiplex PCR; TCRdb's table is partial and in-frame only. The sample consists of nearly 9,000 clones, approximately 84% of them appearing once. Study-level points and caveats: HPV-responsive T-cell expansion during chemoradiotherapy was linked to improved recurrence-free survival in HPV16-positive patients.

The CDR3 has 12 amino acids. Germline assignment: CDR1 SGHRS and CDR2 YFSETQ. The V gene lost 0 bases and the J gene lost 4 bases, with 3 bases spanning the gap. Repeated repertoire sampling spanned the course of chemoradiotherapy. In regard to this clone: No antigen is known for it.

This clonotype originated in a human donor with HPV-associated anogenital cancer. The chain employs TRBV5-1 and TRBJ2-3; no clear D gene. Here the sequenced sample was tumor tissue, taken from a patient who underwent chemoradiotherapy. CDR3 in amino acids: CASSLGADTQYF. CDR3 nucleotide sequence: TGCGCCAGCAGCTTGGGGGCAGATACGCAGTATTTT.